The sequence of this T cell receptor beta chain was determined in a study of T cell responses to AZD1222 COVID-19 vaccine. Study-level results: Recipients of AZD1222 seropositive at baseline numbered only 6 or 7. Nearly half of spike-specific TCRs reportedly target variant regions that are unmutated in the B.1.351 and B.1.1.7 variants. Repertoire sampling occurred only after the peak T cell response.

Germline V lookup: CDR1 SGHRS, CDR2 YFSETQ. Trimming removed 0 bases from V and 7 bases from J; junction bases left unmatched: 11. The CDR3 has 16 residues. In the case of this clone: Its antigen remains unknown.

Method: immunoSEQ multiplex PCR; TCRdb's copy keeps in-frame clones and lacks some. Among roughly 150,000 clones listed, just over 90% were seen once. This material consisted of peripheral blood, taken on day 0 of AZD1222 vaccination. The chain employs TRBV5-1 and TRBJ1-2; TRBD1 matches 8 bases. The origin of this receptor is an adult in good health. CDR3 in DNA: TGCGCCAGCAGCTTGGCCCCAGGACAGGGATTCGGTGGCTACACCTTC. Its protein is CASSLAPGQGFGGYTF.